This T cell receptor beta chain originates from a study of blood T cell repertoires in COVID-19 (dated by TCRdb to about 2020). Background for the entire study: Collaborator samples came from the United States, Italy and Spain and covered acute and convalescent phases of COVID-19. The prospective study material was composed of cDNA or gDNA derived from T cells, B-cell-depleted T cells, or PBMCs. The dataset comprised deeply sampled blood TCRbeta repertoires from subjects exposed to, actively infected with, or recovered from COVID-19. A freely available public database, intended as a resource for researchers studying the immune response to SARS-CoV-2, is where the repertoires were released. Samples were obtained from the ongoing ImmuneRACE study (first 160 participants) and from roughly 1,300 subjects provided by 6 global collaborators. Sample metadata almost always included a de-identified subject ID, COVID-19 status, age in years and sex. Where available, HLA class I and class II types were obtained from metadata supplied by the sample provider rather than from assay-based typing.

The junction carries 18 bases between V and J, which are trimmed by 2 bases and 1 base respectively. CDR1 and CDR2 were assigned from the germline V gene as LGHNA and YNFKEQ. The CDR3 holds 18 amino acids from the cysteine to the phenylalanine. CDR3 DNA is the only sequence kept; it has 54 bases, read in frame from the first base. The immunoSEQ Assay, a bias-controlled multiplex PCR, was used to amplify TCRbeta CDR3 regions from genomic DNA. The paper's processing steps were these. The number of nucleated cells in each sample was estimated from the amplification of reference gene primers within the assay. To quantify the absolute abundance of each unique TCRbeta CDR3 rearrangement, sequence reads were collapsed and filtered. Productive Simpson clonality was computed per sample as the square root of Simpson's diversity index over productive rearrangements. TCRdb mirrors the immuneACCESS table, restricted to in-frame sequences. Some clones are absent from its copies; in checked studies, under half trace to an unresolved V gene, and the reason for the others is unknown. V and J calls and clone size follow that table, whereas D and trimming were derived from the DNA. This sample comprises about 100,000 clones, about nine tenths of them detected only once. Clones ranked in the top ten supply around 2.1% of the sample.

Each collaborating institution followed its own protocols to collect whole blood in K2EDTA tubes. For TCRbeta analysis, collaborator samples were shipped as frozen whole blood, as isolated PBMCs, or as DNA extracted from either sample type. About this clone: The antigen it recognizes is unknown. The record has no base qualities; no much larger clone is one base away.

The paper as a whole reports these results and caveats: The amount of clinical and demographic metadata varied by source and participant and was provided uncurated.

This sequence originates from a man aged 50-59 years with active COVID-19. Material: peripheral blood. The rearrangement joined TRBV4-2 to TRBJ1-5; a tentative D call is TRBD1 (6 bases match). The DNA is as follows: TGTGCCAGCAGCCAAAATCCAGGGGACGGTGGGAGCAATCAGCCCCAGCATTTT. Translated, it reads CASSQNPGDGGSNQPQHF.